The source of this T cell receptor beta chain is a study of vaccination effects on CD4 cells after COVID-19. Study overall: Each culture well received about 2 million PBMC. These cells were then cultured in IMDM with 7.5 to 10 IU/ml IL-2 and 9 to 10 ug/ml peptides.

Scientists isolated CD4+ T cells after an approximately ten-day culture period ended. TCRdb keeps only in-frame clones here, not all; method: immunoSEQ multiplex PCR. The data contain about 37,000 clones, about four fifths of them singletons. This CDR3 region has 15 residues. V was clipped by 5 bases and J by 3 bases, with 16 bases between them. CDR1 and CDR2 from the germline V gene are SGHTA and FQGNSA. On this clone itself: What it recognizes is unknown.

The sequencing used CD4+ T cells from PBMCs cultured without peptide, collected before COVID-19 vaccination. This TCR was sampled from a human donor who received a COVID-19 vaccine. The chain uses TRBV7-2 and TRBJ1-2, with D maybe TRBD1 (5 bases). CDR3 nucleotides: TGTGCCAGCAGCCTTCACGGGGGGGGAGACTATGGCTACACCTTC. It specifies CASSLHGGGDYGYTF.